This is a list of T cell receptor beta chains from one sample in a study of blood T cell repertoires in COVID-19. The assay was immunoSEQ multiplex PCR, and TCRdb's table has in-frame clones only and misses some. Among under 450,000 clones listed, 75% to 90% were seen once. The sample comprised PBMCs or T cells enriched from blood (not recorded which). The receptors stem from a woman in her forties or fifties who had recovered from COVID-19. CDR3s include the opening cysteine and the closing phenylalanine or tryptophan. The D gene is left open where the match is weak.

TRBJ1-5	TRBV19	NA	CASSSSQGTLGNQPQHF
TRBJ1-2	TRBV10-3	NA	CAIRVTDLLYGYTF
TRBJ2-5	TRBV19	NA	CASGLAKSETQYF
TRBJ2-2	TRBV3-1/TRBV3-2	NA	CASSQDGKAGELFF
TRBJ2-5	TRBV18	TRBD1	CASSPGTGETQYF
TRBJ2-7	TRBV7-6	TRBD1	CASSLGSGGTGEQYF
TRBJ1-2	TRBV29-1	NA	CSVEGDRLNYGYTF
TRBJ1-2	TRBV14	NA	CASSQFMGGDYGYTF
TRBJ2-7	TRBV6-2/TRBV6-3	TRBD2	CASSYSAGVFFEQYF
TRBJ2-1	TRBV10-3	NA	CATRRQGNEQFF
TRBJ1-6	TRBV5-1	NA	CASSLDSGSSYNSPLHF
TRBJ1-6	TRBV7-2	TRBD1	CASSLGTGGGSPLHF
TRBJ1-1	TRBV29-1	TRBD1	CSVLTGQGLSTEAFF
TRBJ2-7	TRBV11-3	NA	CASTQEGPYEQYF
TRBJ1-2	TRBV12-3/TRBV12-4	NA	CASSPQGTYGYTF
TRBJ2-3	TRBV4-1	NA	CASSQDRTLLRTDTQYF
TRBJ1-2	TRBV7-2	TRBD1	CASSLDRTGHGYTF
TRBJ1-5	TRBV3-1/TRBV3-2	TRBD1	CASSRQGSGQPQHF
TRBJ1-2	TRBV27	TRBD1	CASSSGTGGPNYGYTF
TRBJ1-3	TRBV7-8	TRBD1	CASRRDRDGQKGNTIYF